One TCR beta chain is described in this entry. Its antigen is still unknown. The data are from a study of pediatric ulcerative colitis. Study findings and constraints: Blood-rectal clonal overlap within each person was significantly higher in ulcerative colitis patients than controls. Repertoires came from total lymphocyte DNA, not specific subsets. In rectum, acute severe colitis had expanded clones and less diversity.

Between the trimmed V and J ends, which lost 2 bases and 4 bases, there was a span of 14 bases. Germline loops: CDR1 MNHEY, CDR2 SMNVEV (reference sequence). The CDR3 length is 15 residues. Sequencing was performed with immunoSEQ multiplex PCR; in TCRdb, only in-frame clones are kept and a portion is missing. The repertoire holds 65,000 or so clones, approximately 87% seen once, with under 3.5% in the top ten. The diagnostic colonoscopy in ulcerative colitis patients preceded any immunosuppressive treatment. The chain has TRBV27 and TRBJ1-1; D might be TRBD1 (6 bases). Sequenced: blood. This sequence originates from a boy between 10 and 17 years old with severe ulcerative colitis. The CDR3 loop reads CASSLRSGARTEAFF. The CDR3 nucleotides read TGTGCCAGCAGTTTACGATCGGGGGCACGCACTGAAGCTTTCTTT.